The clone carrying this TCR beta chain occurred a few times. Its antigen is not identified. V gave up 1 base and J gave up 8 bases; unmatched junction bases: 4. The CDR3 is 14 residues long. Looked up from germline, CDR1 is SGHNT and CDR2 is YENEEA. The sample originates from a study of CD8 T cells in ankylosing spondylitis. TCRdb ran MiXCR on the 5' RACE reads and lists one entry per CDR3 protein. The profile shows 290,000 or so distinct CDR3 sequences, 20% of them singletons. General study findings and limits: There were earlier reports of some motif variants in reactive arthritis synovial fluid and blood.

Material for sequencing was blood, either unsorted or a sorted T cell fraction (not recorded which). The chain employs TRBV11-3 and TRBJ2-1; TRBD2 matches 8 bases. The TCR originated in a female donor with ankylosing spondylitis or in good health (not recorded which). CDR3 sequence (DNA): TGTGCCAGCAGCTTAGGAGCGGGAGCCTATGAGCAGTTCTTC. Translating it yields CASSLGAGAYEQFF.